The sequence of this TCR beta chain was determined in a study of blood T cell repertoires in COVID-19. Study background: Samples came from the United States, Italy and Spain, spanning acute and convalescent COVID-19. T cells, B-cell-depleted T cells, or PBMCs supplied cDNA or gDNA.

In the study's own analysis: Reference gene primers were amplified, and this amplification served to estimate nucleated cell counts. Assay: immunoSEQ multiplex PCR; the TCRdb copy retains only in-frame clones and omits some. V, J and clone size are those of that table, while D and trimming were read from the DNA. The sample yields about 130,000 clones, about 80% seen once. Participant-given clinical history determined each cohort assignment. CDR3 length equals 13 residues. With 5 bases removed from V and 4 bases from J, the gap between germline ends came to 10 bases. The sequence was collected from a man aged 45-60 years who had recovered from COVID-19. The chain uses TRBV12-3 or TRBV12-4 and TRBJ2-3; possible D gene TRBD2, 6 bases. The sample consisted of PBMCs or T cells enriched from blood (not recorded which). The CDR3 sequence is CASSLRDADTQYF. The CDR3 nucleotides are TGTGCCAGCAGTCTGCGGGATGCAGATACGCAGTATTTT.